Presented here are 28 T cell receptor delta chains from one specimen sequenced in a study of delta chain sequences of gamma delta T cells. TCRdb re-called the 5' RACE reads with CATT. Among over 450 delta-chain clones listed, about a fifth were seen once. Sequenced: either unsorted cells or a sorted T cell fraction (not recorded which). The receptors originated from a human donor in good health.

This clone was found a few times. TCRdb's entry gives the protein of a much larger clone, which mismatches this DNA's translation at residue 14, likely from a read error; the protein reported here is translated from the DNA. The rearrangement links TRDV2 to TRDJ1; 11 bases line up with TRDD3. Per the germline V gene, CDR1 is GEAIGNYY and CDR2 is EKD. The CDR3 extends over 18 amino acids. CDR3 DNA: TGTGCCTGTGACCCTCTCGTGGGGGATACGATGTACACCGGTAAACTCATCTTT. Translating gives CACDPLVGDTMYTGKLIF.

V is TRDV2 and J is TRDJ1, with 8 bases identical to TRDD3. The CDR3 is made up of 21 amino acids. The J segment lost 0 bases and the V segment lost 0 bases, leaving 20 bases of the junction unmatched. Germline values: CDR1 GEAIGNYY, CDR2 EKD. CDR3 amino acids: CACDTGGLGAQLSWDTDKLIF. CDR3 bases: TGTGCCTGTGACACCGGAGGACTGGGGGCTCAACTCTCCTGGGACACCGATAAACTCATCTTT.

This clone has a single count. For this DNA, TCRdb reports the protein of a much larger clone, which diverges at residue 7, most likely from a read error; the protein presented here is translated directly from the DNA. The V gene remains uncalled, whereas the J gene is TRDJ1. The CDR3 extends over 13 amino acids. CDR3 sequence (DNA): TGTAGTGTGGTCCAATCTTGTGGCGATAAACTCATCTTT. It codes for CSVVQSCGDKLIF.

The rearrangement links TRDV2 to TRDJ1; unclear D gene. Germline values: CDR1 GEAIGNYY, CDR2 EKD. The ends were cut back, 3 bases at V and 0 bases at J, with 7 bases in the middle. The CDR3 totals 13 residues. DNA for the CDR3: TGTGCCTGTGACCCGCTTGACACCGATAAACTCATCTTT. This sequence encodes CACDPLDTDKLIF.

This clone is classed as hyperexpanded. The V call is TRDV2, the J call TRDJ1; TRDD3 is a possible D gene (6 bases). Germline CDR1 GEAIGNYY, CDR2 EKD. The CDR3 covers 14 residues. Trimming removed 0 bases at V and 8 bases at J, with 15 bases between. The CDR3 loop reads CACDTVGIKEKLIF. The CDR3, as DNA: TGTGCCTGTGACACCGTCGGGATAAAGGAAAAACTCATCTTT.

In the case of this clone: Since a far larger clone is one base different, this is likely a read error. This CDR3 is also generated by other DNA sequences in the sample. Here the J gene is TRDJ1 and the V gene is not called; the D call of TRDD3 is as the table states it, not checked on the DNA. The CDR3 spans 13 residues. The CDR3 sequence: CSVVQSWGDKLIF. The DNA for the CDR3 is TGTAGTGTGGTCCAATCTTGGGGCGATAAGCTCATCTTT.

Relative to its sample, this clone is large. The rearrangement joins TRDV2 to TRDJ1; TRDD2 matches 9 bases. The ends lost 3 bases at V and 3 bases at J; junction bases unmatched: 25. Germline V gene data show CDR1 as GEAIGNYY and CDR2 as EKD. The CDR3 is made up of 21 amino acids. As DNA, the CDR3 is TGTGCCTGTGACGGGCTAGCCTTCCTACGTGGATCGGGGCGGGAGGCCGATAAACTCATCTTT. Protein: CACDGLAFLRGSGREADKLIF.

This clone was counted a few times. The TCRdb protein comes from a much larger clone and disagrees with this DNA's translation at residue 18, likely due to a read error; the protein given here is derived from the DNA. The gene calls are TRDV1 and TRDJ1, with TRDD3 matching 13 bases. The junction had 23 bases not matched to a gene; V was cut back by 1 base and J by 3 bases. Per germline, CDR1 TSWWSYY and CDR2 QGS. The CDR3 contains 23 residues. CDR3 nucleotides: TGTGCTCTTGGGGAACAGGTTCTCACTGAGTACTGGGGGATACGCGACGACGCCGATAAACTCATCTTT. This codes for CALGEQVLTEYWGIRDDADKLIF.

This clone is deemed medium-sized. The CDR3 sequence is CACDFLTVGDFTDKLIF. The CDR3 DNA is TGTGCCTGTGACTTCCTAACGGTTGGGGACTTCACCGATAAACTCATCTTT. The rearrangement links TRDV2 to TRDJ1, with D possibly being TRDD2 (6 bases). The CDR3 consists of 17 residues. Germline-derived CDR1 and CDR2 are GEAIGNYY and EKD. V was cut by 3 bases and J by 1 base, with 20 bases left in between.

Comment on this clone: The protein held in TCRdb is that of a much larger clone and does not match this DNA's translation at residue 7, likely because of a read error; the protein shown is translated from the DNA. The chain has TRDV1 and TRDJ1; TRDD3 matches at 13 bases. There are 23 residues in the CDR3. The germline CDR1 and CDR2 sequences are TSWWSYY and QGS. Trimming cost V 1 base and J 0 bases; bases outside gene matches: 20. The CDR3 spells CALGEQFLTEYWGIRDDTDKLIF. CDR3 DNA sequence: TGTGCTCTTGGGGAACAGTTTCTCACTGAGTACTGGGGGATACGCGACGACACCGATAAACTCATCTTT.

Notes on this clone: This likely stems from a read error, as it lies one base from a far larger clone. At the DNA level, this CDR3 is encoded by other sequences in the same sample as well. The chain joins TRDV2 to TRDJ2; a weak D match, TRDD3 (6 bases). The CDR3 runs 15 residues. Germline loops: CDR1 GEAIGNYY, CDR2 EKD. As DNA, the CDR3 is TGTGCCTGTGACACCGTAGGGGATTTGCCAGCGCAACTCTTCTTT. Protein: CACDTVGDLPAQLFF.

This clone was counted only a few times. A far larger clone is a single base away, which makes a read error likely. This same CDR3 is encoded by further DNA sequences in the sample. The V call is TRDV1, the J call TRDJ1, with TRDD3 matching over 13 bases. Germline-derived CDR1 and CDR2 are TSWWSYY and QGS. The length of the CDR3 is 23 residues. CDR3 in amino acids: CALGEQVLTEYWGIRDDTDKLIF. In nucleotides, the CDR3 is TGTGCTCTCGGGGAACAGGTTCTCACTGAGTACTGGGGGATACGCGACGACACCGATAAACTCATCTTT.

This clone turned up a few times. The TCRdb record carries a much larger clone's protein, which differs from this DNA's translation at residue 12; a read error is the likely cause, and the protein listed here is the DNA translation. The chain employs TRDV2 and TRDJ1; a weak D match, TRDD3 (5 bases). Trimming took off 2 bases at V and 0 bases at J, with 21 bases between the two ends. Per germline, CDR1 GEAIGNYY and CDR2 EKD. There are 18 residues in the CDR3. CDR3: CACDRVSEGRSHTDKLIF. CDR3 nucleotide sequence: TGTGCCTGTGACAGGGTATCCGAGGGGAGATCGCACACCGATAAACTCATCTTT.

As concerns this clone: One base separates it from a far larger clone, so it is likely a read error. Other DNA sequences in this specimen translate into the identical CDR3. This chain connects TRDV2 to TRDJ3; D perhaps matches TRDD3 (5 bases). This CDR3 is built from 20 residues. The V and J ends lost 1 base and 0 bases respectively, with 18 bases between them. Germline V lookup: CDR1 GEAIGNYY, CDR2 EKD. DNA for the CDR3: TGTGCCTGTGACACTGCTCTGTGGGGACCAAGCTCCTGGGACACCCGACAGATGTTTTTC. It specifies CACDTALWGPSSWDTRQMFF.

Points on this clone: TCRdb has a much larger clone's protein, which differs at residue 15 from the translation of this DNA, likely because of a read error; what is shown is the protein translated from the DNA. The rearrangement joins TRDV2 to TRDJ1; 10 nucleotides line up with TRDD3. In germline, CDR1 is GEAIGNYY, CDR2 EKD. The CDR3 is made up of 19 amino acids. The DNA of the CDR3 is TGTGCCTGTGACACTCTCTCATTGGGGGATACTCTTTTCACCGGTAAACTCATCTTT. This translates into CACDTLSLGDTLFTGKLIF.

A note on this clone: A far larger clone is just one base off, so this is likely a read error. V is TRDV2 and J is TRDJ1; TRDD3 matches 7 bases. Germline V gene data show CDR1 as GEAIGNYY and CDR2 as EKD. The CDR3 totals 14 residues. The CDR3 sequence: CACDTLGAVDKIIF. As DNA, the CDR3 is TGTGCCTGTGACACTCTGGGGGCGGTCGATAAAATCATCTTT.

In its sample, this clone is medium-sized. The rearrangement joins TRDV2 to TRDJ1, with 9 bases lining up with TRDD3. Germline CDR1 and CDR2: GEAIGNYY and EKD. The CDR3 runs 16 residues. J gave up 0 bases and V 4 bases, and 8 bases lay outside the gene matches. This CDR3 reads CACDILGEPDTDKLIF. Here the CDR3 DNA reads TGTGCCTGTGATATACTGGGGGAGCCCGACACCGATAAACTCATCTTT.

By frequency in the sample, this clone is hyperexpanded. Other DNA sequences in this specimen translate into the identical CDR3. The V gene lacks a call, and TRDJ1 is the J gene; TRDD3 reflects the table's D call only, with no check against the DNA. The CDR3 covers 13 residues. The CDR3 loop reads CSVVQSWGDKLIF. The CDR3 region has the DNA TGTAGTGTGGTCCAATCTTGGGGCGATAAACTCATCTTT.

On this clone: TCRdb's protein for this DNA is that of a much larger clone and differs from the translation at residue 14, likely a read error; the protein shown is the DNA translation. This sequence joins TRDV2 and TRDJ3, with TRDD3 identical over 9 bases. The CDR3 consists of 19 residues. Germline CDR1 is GEAIGNYY and CDR2 is EKD. The CDR3 DNA is TGTGCCTGTGACACCGTGGGGGATATCCGCTCCTGGGACCCCCGACAGATGTTTTTC. Protein sequence: CACDTVGDIRSWDPRQMFF.

Comment on this clone: TCRdb pairs this DNA with a much larger clone's protein that differs at residue 8, likely a read error; the protein shown was translated from the DNA. The chain couples TRDV2 to TRDJ1; possible D gene TRDD3, 6 bases. CDR3 length: 20 amino acids. In germline, CDR1 is GEAIGNYY, CDR2 EKD. V was shortened by 0 bases and J by 0 bases, with 25 bases between the two germline ends. The CDR3 DNA is TGTGCCTGTGACACCGCTCCCAGGGGGACCTGGGACCTTTACACCGATAAACTCATCTTT. Translated: CACDTAPRGTWDLYTDKLIF.

This clone is labeled medium-sized. The chain employs TRDV2 and TRDJ1, with 10 bases that match TRDD3. The CDR3 length is 18 residues. The ends lost 0 bases at V and 3 bases at J; junction bases unmatched: 12. CDR1 is GEAIGNYY and CDR2 is EKD in the germline V gene. CDR3 loop: CACDTVSSTGGLSDKLIF. The CDR3 DNA reads TGTGCCTGTGACACCGTCTCGAGTACTGGGGGATTGTCCGATAAACTCATCTTT.

In its sample, this clone was seen a few times. A far more abundant clone sits one base away, making this likely a read error. Different DNA sequences within this sample yield the same CDR3. This chain connects TRDV2 to TRDJ3, with a weak D call TRDD3 (5 bases). The germline CDR1 and CDR2 sequences are GEAIGNYY and EKD. The CDR3 length is 20 residues. CDR3 loop: CACDTALWGPSSWDTRQMFF. In DNA, the CDR3 is TGTGCCTGTGACACCGCTCTGTGGGGACCAAGCTCCTGGGACACCCGGCAGATGTTTTTC.

This rearrangement joins TRDV2 to TRDJ1; TRDD3 agrees at 13 bases. V lost 3 bases to trimming and J lost 10 bases; unmatched junction nucleotides: 16. Per germline, CDR1 GEAIGNYY and CDR2 EKD. The CDR3 extends over 17 amino acids. The CDR3 is CACDPVLGDTRPPRLIF. The CDR3 DNA reads as TGTGCCTGTGACCCTGTACTGGGGGATACGCGGCCCCCGCGACTCATCTTT.

Remarks on this clone: This DNA's translation and the protein TCRdb lists, from a much larger clone, do not match at residue 3, likely due to a read error; the protein shown is translated from the DNA. The CDR3 coding sequence is TGTGCCGGTGACAGCCTGGGGGATACTCAGCCCGATAAACTCATCTTT. This encodes CAGDSLGDTQPDKLIF. The V call is TRDV2, the J call TRDJ1; TRDD3 matches 11 bases. This CDR3 spans 16 amino acids. CDR1 and CDR2 from the germline V gene are GEAIGNYY and EKD.

This clone is categorized as medium-sized. J is TRDJ1 and V is TRDV2, with 12 bases fitting TRDD3. V trimming: 0 bases; J trimming: 0 bases; junction bases outside the gene matches: 16. The CDR3 length is 21 residues. Germline V gives CDR1 GEAIGNYY, CDR2 EKD. The CDR3: CACDTLTGGYPSHTYTDKLIF. The CDR3 DNA reads TGTGCCTGTGACACCCTGACTGGGGGATACCCTTCTCACACGTACACCGATAAACTCATCTTT.

For this clone: A read error may explain this, as a much larger clone is one base away. V is TRDV2 and J is TRDJ1; TRDD3 agrees at 7 bases. The CDR3 is 14 amino acids. The V gene's germline CDR1 is GEAIGNYY and CDR2 EKD. The CDR3 DNA follows: TGTGCCCGTGACACCCTGGGGGACACCGATAAACTCATCTTT. The encoded protein is CARDTLGDTDKLIF.

Comments on this clone: A far larger clone is just one base off, so this is likely a read error. The gene calls are TRDV2 and TRDJ1; possibly TRDD3 for D (6 bases). Looked up from germline, CDR1 is GEAIGNYY and CDR2 is EKD. The CDR3 is 14 residues long. V shed 0 bases and J shed 8 bases, with 15 bases lying between them. The CDR3 here is CACDTFGIKEKLIF. In DNA, the CDR3 is TGTGCCTGTGACACCTTCGGGATAAAGGAAAAACTCATCTTT.

By sample share, this clone is large. The same CDR3 arises from other DNA sequences in this sample as well. The chain joins TRDV2 to TRDJ1; 12 bases are shared with TRDD3. Germline trimming cut 3 bases from V and 3 bases from J; bases unmatched to any gene: 7. This CDR3 has 16 amino acids. Germline CDR1 reads GEAIGNYY; CDR2 reads EKD. The CDR3 DNA reads as TGTGCCTGTGACGGACTGGGGGATACTTCCCCCGATAAACTCATCTTT. Amino acids: CACDGLGDTSPDKLIF.